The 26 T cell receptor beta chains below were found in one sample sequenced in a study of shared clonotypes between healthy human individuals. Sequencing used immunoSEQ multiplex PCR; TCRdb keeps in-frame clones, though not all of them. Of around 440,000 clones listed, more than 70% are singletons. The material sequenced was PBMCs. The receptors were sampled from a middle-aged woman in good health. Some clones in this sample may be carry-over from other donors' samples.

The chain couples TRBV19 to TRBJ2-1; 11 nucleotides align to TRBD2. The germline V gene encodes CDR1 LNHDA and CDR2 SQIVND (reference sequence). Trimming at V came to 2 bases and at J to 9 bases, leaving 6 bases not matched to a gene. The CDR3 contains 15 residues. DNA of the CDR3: TGTGCCAGTAGTATAACTAGCGGGGGCCGAGGTGAGCAGTTCTTC. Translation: CASSITSGGRGEQFF.

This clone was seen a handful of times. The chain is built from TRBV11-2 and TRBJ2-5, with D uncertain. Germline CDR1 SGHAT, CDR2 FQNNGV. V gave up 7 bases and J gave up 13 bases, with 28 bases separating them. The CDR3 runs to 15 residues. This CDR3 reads CASNHSTETWPHPYF. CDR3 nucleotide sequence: TGTGCCAGCAACCATTCGACGGAGACCTGGCCCCATCCGTACTTC.

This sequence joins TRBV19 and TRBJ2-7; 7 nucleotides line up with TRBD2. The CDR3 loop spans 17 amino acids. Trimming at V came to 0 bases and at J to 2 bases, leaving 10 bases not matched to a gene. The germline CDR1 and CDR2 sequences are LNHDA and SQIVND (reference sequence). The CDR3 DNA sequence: TGTGCCAGTAGTATAGATCTTAAGCGGGACTTTACCTACGAGCAGTACTTC. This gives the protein CASSIDLKRDFTYEQYF.

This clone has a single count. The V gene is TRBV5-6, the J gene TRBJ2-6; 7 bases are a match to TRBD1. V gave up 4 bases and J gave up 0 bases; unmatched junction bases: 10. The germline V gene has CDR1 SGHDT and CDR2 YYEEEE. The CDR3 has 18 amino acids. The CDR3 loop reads CASSRPGTVSSGANVLTF. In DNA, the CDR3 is TGTGCCAGCAGCAGACCCGGGACAGTCTCCTCTGGGGCCAACGTCCTGACTTTC. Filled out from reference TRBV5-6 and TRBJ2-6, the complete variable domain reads DAGVTQSPTHLIKTRGQQVTLRCSPKSGHDTVSWYQQALGQGPQFIFQYYEEEERQRGNFPDRFSGHQFPNYSSELNVNALLLGDSALYLCASSRPGTVSSGANVLTFGAGSRLTVL.

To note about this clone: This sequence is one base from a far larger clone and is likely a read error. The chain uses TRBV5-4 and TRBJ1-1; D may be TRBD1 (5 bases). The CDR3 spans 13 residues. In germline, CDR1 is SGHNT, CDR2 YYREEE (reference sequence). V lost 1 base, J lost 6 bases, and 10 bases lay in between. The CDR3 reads CASSLLGDAEAFF. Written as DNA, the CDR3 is TGTGCCAGCAGCTTGTTGGGGGACGCTGAAGCTTTCTTT.

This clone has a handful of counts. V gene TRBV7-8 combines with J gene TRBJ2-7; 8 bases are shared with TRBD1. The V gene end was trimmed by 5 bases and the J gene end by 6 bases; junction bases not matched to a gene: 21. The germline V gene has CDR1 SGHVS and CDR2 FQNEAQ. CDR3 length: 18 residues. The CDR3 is CASSPRVVGQGFSGEQYF. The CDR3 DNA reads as TGTGCCAGCAGCCCCCGGGTTGTCGGACAGGGCTTTTCGGGCGAGCAGTACTTC.

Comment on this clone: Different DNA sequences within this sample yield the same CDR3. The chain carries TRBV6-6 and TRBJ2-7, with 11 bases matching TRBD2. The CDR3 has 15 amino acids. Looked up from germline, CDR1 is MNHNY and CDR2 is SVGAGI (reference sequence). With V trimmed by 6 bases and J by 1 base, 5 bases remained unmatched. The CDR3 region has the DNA TGTGCCAGCAGCACCACTAGCGGGAGTTCCTACGAGCAGTACTTC. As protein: CASSTTSGSSYEQYF.

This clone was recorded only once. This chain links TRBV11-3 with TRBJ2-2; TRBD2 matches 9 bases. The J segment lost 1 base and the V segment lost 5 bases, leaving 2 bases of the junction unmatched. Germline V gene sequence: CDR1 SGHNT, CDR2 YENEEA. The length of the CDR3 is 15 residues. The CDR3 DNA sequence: TGTGCCAGCAGCGAGACTAGCGGGAACACCGGGGAGCTGTTTTTT. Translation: CASSETSGNTGELFF.

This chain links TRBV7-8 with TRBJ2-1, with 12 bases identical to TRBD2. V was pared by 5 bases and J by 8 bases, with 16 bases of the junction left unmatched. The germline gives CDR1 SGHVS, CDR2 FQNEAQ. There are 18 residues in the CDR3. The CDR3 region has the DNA TGTGCCAGCAGCCCGTTTCGGACTAGCGGGACATATAAGTATGAGCAGTTCTTC. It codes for CASSPFRTSGTYKYEQFF.

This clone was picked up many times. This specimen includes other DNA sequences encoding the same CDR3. For the CDR3, the DNA is TGTGCCAGCAGCTTAGGGGACAGGAGGAACACTGAAGCTTTCTTT. Encoded protein: CASSLGDRRNTEAFF. V is TRBV7-2 and J is TRBJ1-1; 8 bases align to TRBD1. The CDR3 loop spans 15 amino acids. Germline loops: CDR1 SGHTA, CDR2 FQGNSA. The V and J ends lost 1 base and 1 base, in that order; junction bases with no gene match: 2.

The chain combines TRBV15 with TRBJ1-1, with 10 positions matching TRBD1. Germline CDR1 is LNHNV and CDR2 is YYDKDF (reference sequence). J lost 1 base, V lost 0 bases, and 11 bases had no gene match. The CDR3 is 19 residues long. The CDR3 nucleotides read TGTGCCACCAGCAGAGATCTTAGCGGGACAGGGGCAAAGAACACTGAAGCTTTCTTT. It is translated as CATSRDLSGTGAKNTEAFF.

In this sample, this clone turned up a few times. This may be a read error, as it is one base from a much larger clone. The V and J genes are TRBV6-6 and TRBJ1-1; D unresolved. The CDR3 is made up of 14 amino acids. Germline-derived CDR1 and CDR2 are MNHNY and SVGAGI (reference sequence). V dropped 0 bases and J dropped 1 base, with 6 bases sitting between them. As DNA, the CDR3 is TGTGCCAGCAGTTACTCGACTCCGAACACTGAAGCTTTCTTT. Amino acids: CASSYSTPNTEAFF.

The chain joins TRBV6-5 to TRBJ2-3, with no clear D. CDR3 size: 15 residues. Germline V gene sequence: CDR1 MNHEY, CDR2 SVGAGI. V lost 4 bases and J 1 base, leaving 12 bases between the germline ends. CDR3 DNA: TGTGCCAGCAGTTGGTACGGAACCGGCACAGATACGCAGTATTTT. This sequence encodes CASSWYGTGTDTQYF.

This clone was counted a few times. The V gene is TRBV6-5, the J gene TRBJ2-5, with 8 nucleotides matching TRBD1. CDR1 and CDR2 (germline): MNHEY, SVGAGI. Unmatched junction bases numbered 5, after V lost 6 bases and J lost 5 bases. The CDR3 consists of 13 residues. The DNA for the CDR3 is TGTGCCAGCAGGATCGACAGGGGCGAGACCCAGTACTTC. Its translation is CASRIDRGETQYF.

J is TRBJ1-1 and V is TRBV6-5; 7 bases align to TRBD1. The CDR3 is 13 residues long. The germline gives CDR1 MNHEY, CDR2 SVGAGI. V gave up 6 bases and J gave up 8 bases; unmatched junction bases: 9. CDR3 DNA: TGTGCCAGCAGGAGGACAGGCGATTCGGAAGCTTTCTTT. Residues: CASRRTGDSEAFF.

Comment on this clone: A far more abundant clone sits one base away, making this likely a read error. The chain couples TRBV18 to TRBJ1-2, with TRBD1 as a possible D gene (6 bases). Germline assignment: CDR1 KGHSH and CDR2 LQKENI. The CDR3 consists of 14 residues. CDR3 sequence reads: CASPPDSTNYGYTF. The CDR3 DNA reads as TGTGCCAGCCCACCGGACAGTACTAACTATGGCTACACCTTC.

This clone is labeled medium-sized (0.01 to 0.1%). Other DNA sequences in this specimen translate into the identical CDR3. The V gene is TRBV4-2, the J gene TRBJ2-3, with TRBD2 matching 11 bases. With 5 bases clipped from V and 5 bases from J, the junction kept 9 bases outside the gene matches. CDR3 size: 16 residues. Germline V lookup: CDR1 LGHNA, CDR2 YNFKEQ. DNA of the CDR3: TGTGCCAGCAGCGCCCGTCTAGCGGGAGGAGGAGATACGCAGTATTTT. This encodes CASSARLAGGGDTQYF.

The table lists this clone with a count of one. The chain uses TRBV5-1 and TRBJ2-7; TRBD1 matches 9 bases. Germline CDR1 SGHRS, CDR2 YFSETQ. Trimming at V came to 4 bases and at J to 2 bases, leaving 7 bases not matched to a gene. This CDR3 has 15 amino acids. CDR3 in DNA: TGCGCCAGCAGCGCGGGGACAGGGCGGACCTACGAGCAGTACTTC. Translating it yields CASSAGTGRTYEQYF.

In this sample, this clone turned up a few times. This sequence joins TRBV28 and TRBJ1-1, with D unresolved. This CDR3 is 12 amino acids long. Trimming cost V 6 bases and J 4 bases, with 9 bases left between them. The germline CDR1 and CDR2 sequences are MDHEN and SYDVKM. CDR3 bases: TGTGCCAGCAGCTCCACGCTCACTGAAGCTTTCTTT. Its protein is CASSSTLTEAFF.

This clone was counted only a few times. CDR3 in DNA: TGTGCCAGCAGCCAAGAACAGCGGGAGGATCAAGAGACCCAGTACTTC. Translation: CASSQEQREDQETQYF. V usage is TRBV4-2 and J usage is TRBJ2-5; 9 nucleotides line up with TRBD2. The CDR3 is made up of 16 amino acids. Germline values: CDR1 LGHNA, CDR2 YNFKEQ. Trimming at V came to 0 bases and at J to 2 bases, leaving 4 bases not matched to a gene.

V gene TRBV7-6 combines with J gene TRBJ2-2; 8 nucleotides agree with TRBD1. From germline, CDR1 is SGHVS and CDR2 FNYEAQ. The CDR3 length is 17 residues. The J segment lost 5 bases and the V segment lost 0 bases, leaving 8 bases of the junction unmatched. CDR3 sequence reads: CASSLADRELLTGELFF. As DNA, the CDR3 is TGTGCCAGCAGCTTAGCGGACAGGGAGCTCTTAACCGGGGAGCTGTTTTTT. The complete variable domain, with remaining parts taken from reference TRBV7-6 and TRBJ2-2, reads GAGVSQSPRYKVTKRGQDVALRCDPISGHVSLYWYRQALGQGPEFLTYFNYEAQQDKSGLPNDRFSAERPEGSISTLTIQRTEQRDSAMYRCASSLADRELLTGELFFGEGSRLTVL.

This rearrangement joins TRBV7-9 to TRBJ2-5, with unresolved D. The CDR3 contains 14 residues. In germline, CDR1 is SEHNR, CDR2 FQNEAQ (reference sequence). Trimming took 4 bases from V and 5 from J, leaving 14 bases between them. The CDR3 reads CASSYPRGWETQYF. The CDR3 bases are TGTGCCAGCAGCTACCCACGAGGATGGGAGACCCAGTACTTC. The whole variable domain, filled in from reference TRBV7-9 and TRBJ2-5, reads DTGVSQNPRHKITKRGQNVTFRCDPISEHNRLYWYRQTLGQGPEFLTYFQNEAQLEKSRLLSDRFSAERPKGSFSTLEIQRTEQGDSAMYLCASSYPRGWETQYFGPGTRLLVL.

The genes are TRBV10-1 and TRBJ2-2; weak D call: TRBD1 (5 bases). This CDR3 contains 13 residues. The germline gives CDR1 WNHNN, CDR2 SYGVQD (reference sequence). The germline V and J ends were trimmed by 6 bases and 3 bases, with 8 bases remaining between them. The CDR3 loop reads CASSVTDTGELFF. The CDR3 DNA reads TGCGCCAGCAGCGTGACAGACACCGGGGAGCTGTTTTTT.

The DNA for the CDR3 is TGTGCCAGCAGTGACTGGGACAGGGGCTCCTACGAGCAGTACTTC. Its protein product is CASSDWDRGSYEQYF. The V call is TRBV7-8, the J call TRBJ2-7, with 10 positions matching TRBD1. This CDR3 is built from 15 residues. Per germline, CDR1 SGHVS and CDR2 FQNEAQ. The ends lost 6 bases at V and 0 bases at J; junction bases unmatched: 5.

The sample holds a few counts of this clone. Here the CDR3 DNA reads TGTGCCAGCATCCGGGGGACAGGGGGAACTGAAGCTTTCTTT. Its protein product is CASIRGTGGTEAFF. The chain recombines TRBV28 with TRBJ1-1, with TRBD1 identical over 11 bases. J was trimmed by 5 bases and V by 7 bases; bases with no gene match: 6. CDR3 length: 14 amino acids. Germline lookup yields CDR1 MDHEN and CDR2 SYDVKM.

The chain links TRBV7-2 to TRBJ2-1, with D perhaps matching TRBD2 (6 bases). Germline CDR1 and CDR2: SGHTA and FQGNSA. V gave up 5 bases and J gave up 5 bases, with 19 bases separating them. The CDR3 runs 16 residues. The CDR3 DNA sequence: TGTGCCAGCAGCCGGGACTCGAATAAAGAAAACAATGAGCAGTTCTTC. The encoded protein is CASSRDSNKENNEQFF.